One sample yielded the 3 T cell receptor beta chains listed below, sequenced in a study of cytomegalovirus exposure and HLA in healthy donors. The PCR employed 60 Vbeta primers together with 13 Jbeta primers. This table comes from immunoSEQ multiplex PCR, and its TCRdb copy is limited to in-frame clones, with some not included. The sample lists roughly 110,000 clones; roughly three quarters were seen once. The source material was PBMCs. The receptor source for this set is a woman between 18 and 29 years old in good health and CMV-seropositive.

The chain links TRBV9 to TRBJ1-1, with 8 positions matching TRBD1. The germline CDR1 and CDR2 sequences are SGDLS and YYNGEE. J gave up 0 bases and V 8 bases, and 6 bases lay outside the gene matches. CDR3 length: 14 residues. The CDR3: CASGTGPMNTEAFF. The CDR3 DNA reads as TGTGCCAGTGGGACAGGACCTATGAACACTGAAGCTTTCTTT.

V and J are TRBV19 and TRBJ2-7; no reliable D call. The length of the CDR3 is 13 residues. Germline CDR1 LNHDA, CDR2 SQIVND (reference sequence). V was shortened by 0 bases and J by 2 bases, with 5 bases between the two germline ends. The CDR3 region has the DNA TGTGCCAGTAGTATAGACTGGCCCTACGAGCAGTACTTC. Its translation: CASSIDWPYEQYF.

CDR3 in amino acids: CASSQGGETYEQYF. The CDR3 DNA reads as TGTGCCAGCAGCCAAGGGGGGGAAACCTACGAGCAGTACTTC. The V call is TRBV7-6, the J call TRBJ2-7; tentative D call: TRBD2 (7 bases). Germline CDR1 is SGHVS and CDR2 is FNYEAQ. Deletions cut 5 bases from V and 2 bases from J, with 13 bases between. The CDR3 is 14 amino acids.